These T cell receptor beta chains were read from a single sample in a study of shared clonotypes between healthy human individuals. Generated by immunoSEQ multiplex PCR, the TCRdb table keeps only in-frame clones and is missing some. The sample includes about 2 million clones, around 96% of them seen just once. The sample taken for sequencing was naive CD8+ T cells sorted from blood. All receptors derive from a man between 18 and 35 years old in good health. The CDR3 runs from the conserved cysteine through the conserved F or W. Each record gives: D gene, V gene, clone size, J gene, CDR3 DNA, CDR3 protein. D genes are given only for firm matches. Only some rows state a clone size, as once, few, many or a class for expanded clones.

D: NA; V: TRBV6-6; size: NA; J: TRBJ1-5; DNA: TGTGCCAGCAGTCCGGGGGCAGGCAGCAATCAGCCCCAGCATTTT; CDR3: CASSPGAGSNQPQHF
D: NA; V: TRBV28; size: NA; J: TRBJ1-1; DNA: TGTGCCAGCAGTTTAAGTCCGATGAACACTGAAGCTTTCTTT; CDR3: CASSLSPMNTEAFF
D: TRBD2; V: TRBV5-4; size: NA; J: TRBJ2-5; DNA: TGTGCCAGCAGCTCCGGGACTAGCGGATCTCAAGAGACCCAGTACTTC; CDR3: CASSSGTSGSQETQYF
D: NA; V: TRBV10-1; size: NA; J: TRBJ2-1; DNA: TGCGCCAGCTCGGAGAGCTCCTACAATGAGCAGTTCTTC; CDR3: CASSESSYNEQFF
D: NA; V: TRBV28; size: NA; J: TRBJ1-2; DNA: TGTGCCAGCAGTTTAGGACACTCAGGCCACACCTTC; CDR3: CASSLGHSGHTF
D: NA; V: TRBV5-1; size: NA; J: TRBJ1-4; DNA: TGCGCCAGCAGCTTGGCGGGGGAGCGTGAAAAACTGTTTTTT; CDR3: CASSLAGEREKLFF
D: NA; V: TRBV5-6; size: NA; J: TRBJ2-3; DNA: TGTGCCAGCAGCTTGGCCTCTAGCACAGATACGCAGTATTTT; CDR3: CASSLASSTDTQYF
D: NA; V: TRBV10-1; size: NA; J: TRBJ2-1; DNA: TGCGCCAGCAGTTCTGGGTATGAGCAGTTCTTC; CDR3: CASSSGYEQFF
D: NA; V: TRBV11-2; size: NA; J: TRBJ2-7; DNA: TGTGCCAGCAGCCCTACAGGCTACGAGCAGTACTTC; CDR3: CASSPTGYEQYF
D: TRBD2; V: TRBV5-1; size: once; J: TRBJ2-1; DNA: TGCGCCAGCAGCCCCGGTTTAGCGGGGAGCTCCTACAATGAGCAGTTCTTC; CDR3: CASSPGLAGSSYNEQFF
D: TRBD2; V: TRBV19; size: NA; J: TRBJ2-7; DNA: TGTGCCAGTAGTATCCTAGCGGGGGGATCTACCTACGAGCAGTACTTC; CDR3: CASSILAGGSTYEQYF
D: TRBD1; V: TRBV5-1; size: once; J: TRBJ2-7; DNA: TGCGCCAGCAGCTCGAACTACAGGGGCGGAAACGAGCAGTACTTC; CDR3: CASSSNYRGGNEQYF
D: NA; V: TRBV28; size: NA; J: TRBJ2-1; DNA: TGTGCCAGCCTGGAACGGGCCTACAGGGACAATGAGCAGTTCTTC; CDR3: CASLERAYRDNEQFF
D: NA; V: TRBV5-1; size: few; J: TRBJ2-7; DNA: TGCGCCAGCAGCTCCCTCCCCTCAGGTGAATATGACGAGCAGTACTTC; CDR3: CASSSLPSGEYDEQYF
D: NA; V: TRBV4-1; size: NA; J: TRBJ2-7; DNA: TGCGCCAGCAGCCAAGATCAAGAGGGGCCCGCGGCCTACGAGCAGTACTTC; CDR3: CASSQDQEGPAAYEQYF
D: TRBD1; V: TRBV9; size: NA; J: TRBJ1-1; DNA: TGTGCCAGCAGCGTAGGTGACAGGGCATGGACTGAAGCTTTCTTT; CDR3: CASSVGDRAWTEAFF
D: TRBD1; V: TRBV5-1; size: NA; J: TRBJ1-1; DNA: TGCGCCAGCAGCTTGAAGCTCCGGGACAGAGAAGCTTTCTTT; CDR3: CASSLKLRDREAFF
D: NA; V: TRBV19; size: NA; J: TRBJ2-1; DNA: TGTGCCAGTAGCCCGAATATGATGGGTGAGCAGTTCTTC; CDR3: CASSPNMMGEQFF
D: NA; V: TRBV5-1; size: once; J: TRBJ2-7; DNA: TGCGCCAGCAGCTTGGAGGGCTTGGGAGCCTACGAGCAGTACTTC; CDR3: CASSLEGLGAYEQYF
D: NA; V: TRBV9; size: NA; J: TRBJ2-7; DNA: TGTGCCAGCAGCGTAGGGACAGTGGGGGACGAGCAGTACTTC; CDR3: CASSVGTVGDEQYF
D: NA; V: TRBV6-5; size: few; J: TRBJ2-3; DNA: TGTGCCAGCAGTTACCGGTACAGCACAGATACGCAGTATTTT; CDR3: CASSYRYSTDTQYF
D: TRBD2; V: TRBV15; size: once; J: TRBJ2-3; DNA: TGTGCCACCAGCAGAGGTCCACTGGCGGGGGACGCAGATACGCAGTATTTT; CDR3: CATSRGPLAGDADTQYF
D: TRBD2; V: TRBV11-2; size: NA; J: TRBJ2-5; DNA: TGTGCCAGCAGCTTAGTGCGCGGGGGTCGAGAGACCCAGTACTTC; CDR3: CASSLVRGGRETQYF
D: NA; V: TRBV27; size: NA; J: TRBJ2-7; DNA: TGTGCCAGCAGTCTTACGGGCGGCTCCTACGAGCAGTACTTC; CDR3: CASSLTGGSYEQYF
D: TRBD2; V: TRBV5-6; size: NA; J: TRBJ2-2; DNA: TGTGCCAGCAGCTTACGACGGGAGGCCACCGGGGAGCTGTTTTTT; CDR3: CASSLRREATGELFF
D: NA; V: TRBV6-6; size: NA; J: TRBJ2-2; DNA: TGTGCCAGCACGAACACCGGGGAGCTGTTTTTT; CDR3: CASTNTGELFF
D: NA; V: TRBV9; size: NA; J: TRBJ2-1; DNA: TGTGCCAGCAGCGTAGGGGCTAGCCCTTACAATGAGCAGTTCTTC; CDR3: CASSVGASPYNEQFF
D: TRBD2; V: TRBV4-3; size: NA; J: TRBJ2-7; DNA: TGCGCCAGCAGCCAACTCCTAGCGGGAGGGCCCGAGCAGTACTTC; CDR3: CASSQLLAGGPEQYF
D: NA; V: TRBV28; size: NA; J: TRBJ2-7; DNA: TGTGCCAGCAGTTCTACTCGGACGGCCTCCTACGAGCAGTACTTC; CDR3: CASSSTRTASYEQYF
D: NA; V: TRBV2; size: NA; J: TRBJ2-5; DNA: TGTGCCAGCAGTGAAGGGTTCAGTAGGGAGACCCAGTACTTC; CDR3: CASSEGFSRETQYF
D: NA; V: TRBV2; size: NA; J: TRBJ2-7; DNA: TGTGCCAGCAGTGCTGCTACGGGGTACGAGCAGTACTTC; CDR3: CASSAATGYEQYF
D: NA; V: TRBV12-5; size: NA; J: TRBJ2-7; DNA: TGTGCTAGTGGCTTAGGTTACTCCTACGAGCAGTACTTC; CDR3: CASGLGYSYEQYF
D: NA; V: TRBV10-2; size: NA; J: TRBJ2-7; DNA: TGCGCCAGCAGAGCCGGCTCGTACGAGCAGTACTTC; CDR3: CASRAGSYEQYF
D: NA; V: TRBV11-2; size: NA; J: TRBJ1-4; DNA: TGTGCCAGCAGCTTAAGTGAAAAACTGTTTTTT; CDR3: CASSLSEKLFF
D: NA; V: TRBV27; size: NA; J: TRBJ1-1; DNA: TGTGCCTCGATAGGGGGGAACACTGAAGCTTTCTTT; CDR3: CASIGGNTEAFF
D: NA; V: TRBV7-9; size: NA; J: TRBJ2-7; DNA: TGTGCCAGCAGCTTCCGGGCCTCTAACTACGAGCAGTACTTC; CDR3: CASSFRASNYEQYF